This is a list of T cell receptor beta chains from one sample in a study of shared clonotypes between healthy human individuals. Using immunoSEQ multiplex PCR, the repertoire was profiled, and TCRdb retains in-frame clones only, with some absent. This table has roughly 1,500,000 clones, under 99% appearing once. Sequencing was performed on naive CD4+ T cells sorted from blood. All receptors derive from a man aged 30-40 years in good health. Each CDR3 is given with its conserved first and last residue. Fields, in order: D gene, J gene, V gene, clone size, CDR3 length, CDR3 protein, CDR3 DNA. A D gene is named only where the DNA matches it firmly. Only some rows state a clone size, as once, few, many or a class for expanded clones.

NA TRBJ2-6 TRBV29-1 NA 13 CSVSNSGANVLTF TGCAGCGTCAGTAATTCTGGGGCCAACGTCCTGACTTTC
TRBD2 TRBJ2-5 TRBV27 NA 15 CASRARLAGEETQYF TGTGCCAGCAGAGCCCGACTAGCGGGAGAAGAGACCCAGTACTTC
NA TRBJ2-1 TRBV5-1 NA 16 CASSLVRDSRHNEQFF TGCGCCAGCAGCTTGGTGCGGGACTCCCGCCACAATGAGCAGTTCTTC
NA TRBJ2-3 TRBV5-4 NA 13 CASSGTREDTQYF TGTGCCAGCAGCGGGACTCGCGAGGATACGCAGTATTTT
TRBD2 TRBJ2-5 TRBV7-8 NA 15 CASSLEGRALETQYF TGTGCCAGCAGCTTGGAGGGGAGGGCCTTGGAGACCCAGTACTTC
NA TRBJ1-2 TRBV5-6 NA 16 CASSFRGIQNRVGYTF TGTGCCAGCAGCTTCCGGGGGATACAGAATCGGGTGGGCTACACCTTC
NA TRBJ1-1 TRBV7-8 NA 15 CASSLVRPMNTEAFF TGTGCCAGCAGCTTAGTAAGACCGATGAACACTGAAGCTTTCTTT
NA TRBJ2-1 TRBV7-2 NA 14 CASSPPPGRYEQFF TGTGCCAGCAGCCCGCCCCCCGGGCGGTATGAGCAGTTCTTC
TRBD1 TRBJ1-5 TRBV28 NA 14 CASSHRGHNQPQHF TGTGCCAGCAGTCACAGGGGTCACAATCAGCCCCAGCATTTT
NA TRBJ2-3 TRBV5-1 NA 14 CASSTLTGTDTQYF TGCGCCAGCAGCACCCTAACGGGCACAGATACGCAGTATTTT
NA TRBJ2-5 TRBV5-1 NA 12 CASSFGKETQYF TGCGCCAGCAGCTTTGGGAAAGAGACCCAGTACTTC
TRBD2 TRBJ2-7 TRBV19 NA 13 CASSAGGGYEQYF TGTGCCAGTAGTGCCGGGGGGGGATACGAGCAGTACTTC
TRBD1 TRBJ2-5 TRBV19 NA 15 CASSVGTGVRETQYF TGTGCCAGTAGTGTCGGAACAGGGGTAAGGGAGACCCAGTACTTC
TRBD2 TRBJ2-7 TRBV28 NA 18 CASSLGIALSGRWYEQYF TGTGCCAGCAGTTTGGGGATCGCCCTTAGCGGGAGGTGGTACGAGCAGTACTTC
NA TRBJ2-2 TRBV4-1 NA 15 CASSQEGGSAGELFF TGCGCCAGCAGCCAAGAAGGGGGATCGGCCGGGGAGCTGTTTTTT
TRBD1 TRBJ1-5 TRBV10-2 NA 16 CASNALGGAGNQPQHF TGCGCCAGCAATGCCTTAGGGGGCGCTGGCAATCAGCCCCAGCATTTT
NA TRBJ2-5 TRBV19 NA 14 CASSPPWLWETQYF TGTGCCAGTAGTCCTCCTTGGCTGTGGGAGACCCAGTACTTC
NA TRBJ2-3 TRBV29-1 NA 12 CSLLLAADTQYF TGCAGCCTCTTGCTAGCTGCAGATACGCAGTATTTT
NA TRBJ2-7 TRBV7-9 NA 16 CASSLVIVQEINEQYF TGTGCCAGCAGCTTAGTAATCGTGCAGGAGATAAACGAGCAGTACTTC
NA TRBJ2-5 TRBV5-1 NA 15 CASSLASTGAETQYF TGCGCCAGCAGCTTGGCCTCGACGGGGGCGGAGACCCAGTACTTC
NA TRBJ2-3 TRBV27 NA 14 CASSIQGRGDTQYF TGTGCCAGCTCAATTCAGGGCCGAGGGGATACGCAGTATTTT
NA TRBJ2-1 TRBV29-1 NA 13 CSVEAGVGNEQFF TGCAGCGTTGAGGCTGGAGTTGGTAATGAGCAGTTCTTC
NA TRBJ2-7 TRBV5-4 NA 15 CASRRRSGDSYEQYF TGTGCCAGCAGGCGCAGGAGCGGTGACTCCTACGAGCAGTACTTC
TRBD1 TRBJ1-1 TRBV7-6 NA 13 CASNRGGGTEAFF TGTGCCAGCAACAGGGGAGGTGGCACTGAAGCTTTCTTT
NA TRBJ2-7 TRBV27 NA 16 CASSGGTASSYYEQYF TGTGCCAGCAGTGGAGGGACCGCATCTTCCTACTACGAGCAGTACTTC
NA TRBJ1-2 TRBV14 NA 14 CASSQEIAGYGYTF TGTGCCAGCAGCCAAGAGATCGCAGGATATGGCTACACCTTC
TRBD2 TRBJ2-1 TRBV28 NA 17 CASRPSRWGLADNEQFF TGTGCCAGCAGACCCTCGCGGTGGGGACTAGCGGACAATGAGCAGTTCTTC
NA TRBJ2-1 TRBV5-6 NA 17 CASSSPTGKSSYNEQFF TGTGCCAGCAGCAGCCCGACTGGTAAGAGCTCCTACAATGAGCAGTTCTTC
NA TRBJ2-7 TRBV4-3 NA 15 CASSQMGRGSYEQYF TGCGCCAGCAGCCAGATGGGCAGGGGAAGTTACGAGCAGTACTTC
TRBD2 TRBJ2-1 TRBV5-8 NA 15 CASSQRGSSYNEQFF TGTGCCAGCAGTCAGCGGGGCAGCTCCTACAATGAGCAGTTCTTC
NA TRBJ2-5 TRBV6-5 NA 15 CASSYSMAGEETQYF TGTGCCAGCAGTTACTCAATGGCAGGGGAGGAGACCCAGTACTTC
TRBD1 TRBJ2-1 TRBV19 NA 15 CASSTGTGEENEQFF TGTGCCAGTAGTACCGGGACAGGGGAAGAGAATGAGCAGTTCTTC
NA TRBJ1-2 TRBV5-4 NA 14 CASSPMALEDGYTF TGTGCCAGCAGCCCTATGGCCCTCGAGGATGGCTACACCTTC
NA TRBJ2-2 TRBV5-1 NA 14 CASKLDRVTGELFF TGCGCCAGCAAACTGGACCGAGTAACCGGGGAGCTGTTTTTT
NA TRBJ2-6 TRBV25-1 NA 15 CASSAGSSGANVLTF TGTGCCAGCAGTGCAGGGAGCTCTGGGGCCAACGTCCTGACTTTC
NA TRBJ1-1 TRBV2 NA 14 CASSEAPMNTEAFF TGTGCCAGCAGTGAAGCGCCGATGAACACTGAAGCTTTCTTT
NA TRBJ1-5 TRBV5-6 few 14 CASSFHGFNQPQHF TGTGCCAGCAGCTTTCACGGGTTCAATCAGCCCCAGCATTTT
NA TRBJ2-4 TRBV28 NA 16 CASSFRLGEPKNIQYF TGTGCCAGCAGTTTTCGGTTAGGGGAACCCAAAAACATTCAGTACTTC
TRBD1 TRBJ1-1 TRBV7-2 NA 16 CASRRGQGAWYTEAFF TGTGCCAGCAGGCGAGGGCAGGGGGCATGGTACACTGAAGCTTTCTTT
NA TRBJ2-3 TRBV9 NA 15 CASTAGTRKADTQYF TGTGCCAGCACCGCCGGGACAAGGAAGGCGGATACGCAGTATTTT
NA TRBJ1-5 TRBV6-5 NA 15 CASRPTGHSNQPQHF TGTGCCAGCAGGCCTACAGGACATAGCAATCAGCCCCAGCATTTT
TRBD2 TRBJ2-7 TRBV5-6 NA 15 CASSFTGTNSYEQYF TGTGCCAGCAGCTTCACCGGGACTAACTCCTACGAGCAGTACTTC
NA TRBJ2-1 TRBV27 once 14 CASSSQGINNEQFF TGTGCCAGCAGTTCACAGGGAATCAACAATGAGCAGTTCTTC
TRBD2 TRBJ2-1 TRBV7-9 NA 17 CASSLPPGLAGGDEQFF TGTGCCAGCAGCTTACCTCCGGGACTAGCGGGAGGAGATGAGCAGTTCTTC
NA TRBJ2-7 TRBV5-5 NA 14 CASSLEPAGYEQYF TGTGCCAGCAGCTTGGAACCCGCGGGCTACGAGCAGTACTTC
TRBD1 TRBJ2-1 TRBV18 NA 16 CASSPSPGGKYNEQFF TGTGCCAGCTCACCGTCGCCAGGGGGAAAATACAATGAGCAGTTCTTC
NA TRBJ1-3 TRBV4-3 NA 15 CASSREGGIGNTIYF TGCGCCAGCAGCCGAGAGGGGGGGATTGGAAACACCATATATTTT
TRBD1 TRBJ2-5 TRBV7-8 once 14 CASSPMTGGETQYF TGTGCCAGCAGCCCAATGACAGGGGGCGAGACCCAGTACTTC
TRBD2 TRBJ2-3 TRBV27 NA 16 CASSLWASGTTDTQYF TGTGCCAGCAGTTTATGGGCTAGCGGGACCACAGATACGCAGTATTTT
NA TRBJ1-1 TRBV7-9 once 11 CASSLDREAFF TGTGCCAGCAGCCTCGACAGGGAAGCTTTCTTT
TRBD2 TRBJ2-2 TRBV7-3 NA 15 CASSLRAGATGELFF TGTGCCAGCAGCTTACGAGCGGGAGCTACCGGGGAGCTGTTTTTT
TRBD2 TRBJ2-5 TRBV4-3 once 20 CASSQEGPGLAGPARGTQYF TGCGCCAGCAGCCAAGAAGGTCCGGGGTTAGCGGGACCCGCGCGTGGGACCCAGTACTTC
NA TRBJ2-7 TRBV29-1 NA 13 CSAGARDSYEQYF TGCAGCGCCGGGGCCAGGGACTCCTACGAGCAGTACTTC
NA TRBJ1-5 TRBV7-8 NA 15 CASSLNRGGNQPQHF TGTGCCAGCAGCTTAAATAGGGGAGGCAATCAGCCCCAGCATTTT
TRBD1 TRBJ2-7 TRBV7-2 few 15 CASIKRTGPSYEQYF TGTGCCAGCATCAAACGGACAGGGCCCTCCTACGAGCAGTACTTC
NA TRBJ2-7 TRBV11-2 once 14 CASSLSHYSYEQYF TGTGCCAGCAGCCTCTCTCACTACTCCTACGAGCAGTACTTC
NA TRBJ2-7 TRBV21-1 NA 17 CASSKDEWGGRTYEQYF TGTGCCAGCAGCAAAGACGAATGGGGCGGGAGGACCTACGAGCAGTACTTC
NA TRBJ2-7 TRBV18 NA 13 CASSPRLGDEQYF TGTGCCAGCTCACCCAGGCTGGGTGACGAGCAGTACTTC
NA TRBJ1-3 TRBV30 once 11 CAWSVLSAIYF TGTGCCTGGAGTGTACTCTCGGCCATATATTTT